This T cell receptor beta chain was documented in a study of naive and memory T cell subsets. The J segment lost 0 bases and the V segment lost 2 bases, leaving 10 bases of the junction unmatched. The CDR3 sequence is 17 residues long. Germline V lookup: CDR1 SQVTM, CDR2 ANQGSEA. Treatment in this sample: skin biopsy from PPD injection site in Mantoux-positive individual. TCR cDNA received a 3' ligated oligonucleotide that carried a UMI. Four PCR rounds used nested alpha and beta constant region primers plus the SP2 primer. TCRdb recomputed calls from the UMI-ligation and nested PCR reads with MiXCR, one row per CDR3 protein. This sample has more than 30,000 distinct CDR3 sequences, with approximately 11% found just once.

V gene TRBV29-1 combines with J gene TRBJ2-1, with 7 bases identical to TRBD2. This TCR was recovered from an adult in good health. The source was skin, collected from a tuberculin skin test site. The CDR3 DNA reads TGCAGCGTTGAATCGCCTCTAGCGGTCAGCTCCTACAATGAGCAGTTCTTC. Encoded protein: CSVESPLAVSSYNEQFF.